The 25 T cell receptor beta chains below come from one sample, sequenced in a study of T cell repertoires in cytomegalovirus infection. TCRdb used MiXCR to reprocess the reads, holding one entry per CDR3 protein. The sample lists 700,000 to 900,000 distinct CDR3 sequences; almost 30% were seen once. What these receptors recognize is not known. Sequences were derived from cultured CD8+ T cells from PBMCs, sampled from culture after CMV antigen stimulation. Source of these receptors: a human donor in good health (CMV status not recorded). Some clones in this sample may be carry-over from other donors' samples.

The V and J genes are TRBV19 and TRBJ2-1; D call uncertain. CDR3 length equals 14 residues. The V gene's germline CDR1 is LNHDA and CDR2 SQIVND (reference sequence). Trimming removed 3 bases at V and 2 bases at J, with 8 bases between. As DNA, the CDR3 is TGTGCCAGTAGTATGGGAATTACCTACAATGAGCAGTTCTTC. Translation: CASSMGITYNEQFF.

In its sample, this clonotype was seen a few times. CDR3 residues: CASSFDRGYGYTF. The CDR3 DNA sequence: TGTGCCAGCAGTTTTGACAGGGGCTATGGCTACACCTTC. The chain carries TRBV6-2 or TRBV6-3 and TRBJ1-2, with 8 bases fitting TRBD1. Per the germline V gene, CDR1 is MNHEY and CDR2 is SVGEGT. V lost 4 bases, J lost 4 bases, and 2 bases stayed unmatched. There are 13 residues in the CDR3.

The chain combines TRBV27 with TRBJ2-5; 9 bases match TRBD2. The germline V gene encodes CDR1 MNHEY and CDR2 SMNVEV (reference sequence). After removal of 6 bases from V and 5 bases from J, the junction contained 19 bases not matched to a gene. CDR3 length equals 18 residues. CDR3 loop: CASSHFTMGTSLGETQYF. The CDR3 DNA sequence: TGTGCCAGCAGCCACTTTACAATGGGGACTAGCCTGGGGGAGACCCAGTACTTC.

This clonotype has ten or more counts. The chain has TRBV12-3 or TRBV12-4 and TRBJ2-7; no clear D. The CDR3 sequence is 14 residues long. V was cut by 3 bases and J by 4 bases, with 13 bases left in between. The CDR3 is CASSLTLGSYEQYF. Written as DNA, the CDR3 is TGTGCCAGCAGTTTGACGCTTGGGTCGTACGAGCAGTACTTC.

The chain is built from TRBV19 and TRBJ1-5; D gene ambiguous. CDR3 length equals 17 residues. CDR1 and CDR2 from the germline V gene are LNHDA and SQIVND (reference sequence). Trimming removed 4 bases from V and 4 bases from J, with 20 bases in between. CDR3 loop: CASSTPRQGKLNQPQHF. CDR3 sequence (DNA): TGTGCCAGTAGTACCCCACGACAAGGAAAGCTTAATCAGCCCCAGCATTTT.

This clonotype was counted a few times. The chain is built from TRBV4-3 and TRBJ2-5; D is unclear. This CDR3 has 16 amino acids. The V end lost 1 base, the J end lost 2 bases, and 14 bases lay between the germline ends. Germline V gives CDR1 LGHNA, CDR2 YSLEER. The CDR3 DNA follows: TGCGCCAGCAGCCAAGTTGGAGAAGTAGCTCAAGAGACCCAGTACTTC. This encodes CASSQVGEVAQETQYF.

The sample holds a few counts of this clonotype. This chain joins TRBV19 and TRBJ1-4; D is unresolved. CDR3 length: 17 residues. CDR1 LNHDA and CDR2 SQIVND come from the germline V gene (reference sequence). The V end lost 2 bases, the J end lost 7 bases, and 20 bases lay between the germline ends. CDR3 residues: CASSISGRKHPLEKLFF. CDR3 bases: TGTGCCAGTAGTATATCTGGCAGAAAACACCCCCTTGAAAAACTGTTTTTT. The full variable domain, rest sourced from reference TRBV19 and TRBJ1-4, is DGGITQSPKYLFRKEGQNVTLSCEQNLNHDAMYWYRQDPGQGLRLIYYSQIVNDFQKGDIAEGYSVSREKKESFPLTVTSAQKNPTAFYLCASSISGRKHPLEKLFFGSGTQLSVL.

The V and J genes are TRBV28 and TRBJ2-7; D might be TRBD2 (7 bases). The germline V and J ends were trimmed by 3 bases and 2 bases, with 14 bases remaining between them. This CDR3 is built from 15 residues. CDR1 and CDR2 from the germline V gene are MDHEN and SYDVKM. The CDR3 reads CASSFAGADAYEQYV. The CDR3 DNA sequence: TGTGCCAGCAGTTTTGCGGGGGCAGATGCCTACGAGCAGTACGTC.

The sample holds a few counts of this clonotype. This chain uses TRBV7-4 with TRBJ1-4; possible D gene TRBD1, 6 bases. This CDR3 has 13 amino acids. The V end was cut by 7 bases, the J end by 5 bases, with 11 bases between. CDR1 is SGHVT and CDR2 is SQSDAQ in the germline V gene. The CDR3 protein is CASKADSNEKLFF. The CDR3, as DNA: TGTGCCAGCAAAGCGGACAGCAATGAAAAACTGTTTTTT.

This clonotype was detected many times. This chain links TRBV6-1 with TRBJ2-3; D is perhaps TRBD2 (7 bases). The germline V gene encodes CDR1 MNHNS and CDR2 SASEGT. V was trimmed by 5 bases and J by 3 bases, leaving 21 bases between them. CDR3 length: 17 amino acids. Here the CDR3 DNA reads TGTGCCAGCAGTTATTCCGGGGAGGGGGGGGAAACAGATACGCAGTATTTT. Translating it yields CASSYSGEGGETDTQYF.

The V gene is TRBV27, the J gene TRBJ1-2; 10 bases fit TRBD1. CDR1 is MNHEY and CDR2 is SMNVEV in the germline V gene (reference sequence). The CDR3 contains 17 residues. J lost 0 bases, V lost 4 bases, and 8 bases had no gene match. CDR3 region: CASSSRDRGEPNYGYTF. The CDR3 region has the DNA TGTGCCAGCAGTTCCCGGGACAGGGGTGAGCCTAACTATGGCTACACCTTC.

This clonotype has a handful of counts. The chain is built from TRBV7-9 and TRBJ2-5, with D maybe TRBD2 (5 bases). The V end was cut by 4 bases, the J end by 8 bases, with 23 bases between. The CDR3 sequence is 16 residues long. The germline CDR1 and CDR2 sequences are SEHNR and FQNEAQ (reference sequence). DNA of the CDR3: TGTGCCAGCAGCTCGTCGAGGGAGCCTACAAGAGATACCCAGTACTTC. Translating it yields CASSSSREPTRDTQYF. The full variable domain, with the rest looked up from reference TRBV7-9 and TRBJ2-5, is DTGVSQNPRHKITKRGQNVTFRCDPISEHNRLYWYRQTLGQGPEFLTYFQNEAQLEKSRLLSDRFSAERPKGSFSTLEIQRTEQGDSAMYLCASSSSREPTRDTQYFGPGTRLLVL.

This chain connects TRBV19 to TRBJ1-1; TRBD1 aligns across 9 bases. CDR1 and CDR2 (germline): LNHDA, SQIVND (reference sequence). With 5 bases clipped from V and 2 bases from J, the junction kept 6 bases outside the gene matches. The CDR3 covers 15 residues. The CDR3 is CASSAGQGRNTEAFF. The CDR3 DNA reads TGTGCCAGTAGTGCGGGACAGGGTAGAAACACTGAAGCTTTCTTT.

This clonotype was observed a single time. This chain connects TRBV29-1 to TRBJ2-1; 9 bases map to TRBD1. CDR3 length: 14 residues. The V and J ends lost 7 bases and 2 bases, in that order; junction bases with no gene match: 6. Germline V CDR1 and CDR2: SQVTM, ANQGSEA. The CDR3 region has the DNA TGCAGCGCCCTAGGGACAGGGACCTACAATGAGCAGTTCTTC. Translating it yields CSALGTGTYNEQFF.

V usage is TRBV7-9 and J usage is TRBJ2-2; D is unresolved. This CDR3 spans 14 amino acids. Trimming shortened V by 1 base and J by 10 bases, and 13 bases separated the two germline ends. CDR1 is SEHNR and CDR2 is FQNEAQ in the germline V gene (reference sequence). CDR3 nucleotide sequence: TGTGCCAGCAGCTTAGGTTATTCGGCTGAGGAGCTGTTTTTT. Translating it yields CASSLGYSAEELFF.

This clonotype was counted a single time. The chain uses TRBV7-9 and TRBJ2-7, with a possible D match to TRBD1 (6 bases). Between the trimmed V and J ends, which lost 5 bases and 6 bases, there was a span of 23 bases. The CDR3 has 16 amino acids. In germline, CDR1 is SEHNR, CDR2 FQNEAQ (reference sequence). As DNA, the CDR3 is TGTGCCAGCAGCCCGAGGACAGCGCCGAAGCTGGCCGAGCAGTACTTC. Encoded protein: CASSPRTAPKLAEQYF.

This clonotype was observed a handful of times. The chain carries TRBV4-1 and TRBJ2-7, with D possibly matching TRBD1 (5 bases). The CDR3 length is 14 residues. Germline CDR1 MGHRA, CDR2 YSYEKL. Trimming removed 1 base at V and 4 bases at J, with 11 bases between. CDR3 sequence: CASSQGSRVYEQYV. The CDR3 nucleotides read TGCGCCAGCAGCCAAGGGTCCAGGGTGTACGAGCAGTACGTC.

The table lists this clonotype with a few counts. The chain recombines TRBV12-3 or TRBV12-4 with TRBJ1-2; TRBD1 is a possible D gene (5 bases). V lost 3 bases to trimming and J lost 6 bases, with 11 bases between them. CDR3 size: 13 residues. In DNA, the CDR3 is TGTGCCAGCAGTTTTACGGGGACCGATGGCTACACCTTC. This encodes CASSFTGTDGYTF.

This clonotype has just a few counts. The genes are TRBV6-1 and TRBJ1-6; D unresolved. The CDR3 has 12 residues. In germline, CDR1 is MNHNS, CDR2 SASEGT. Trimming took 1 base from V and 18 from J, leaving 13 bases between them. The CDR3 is CASSEVGWPRHF. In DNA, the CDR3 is TGTGCCAGCAGTGAAGTTGGGTGGCCGCGCCACTTT.

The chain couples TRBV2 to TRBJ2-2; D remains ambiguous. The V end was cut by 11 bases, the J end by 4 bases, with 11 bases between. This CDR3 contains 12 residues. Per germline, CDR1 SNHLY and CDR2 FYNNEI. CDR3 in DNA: TGTGCCTGCCCTAGAGTCACCGGGGAGCTGTTTTTT. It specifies CACPRVTGELFF.

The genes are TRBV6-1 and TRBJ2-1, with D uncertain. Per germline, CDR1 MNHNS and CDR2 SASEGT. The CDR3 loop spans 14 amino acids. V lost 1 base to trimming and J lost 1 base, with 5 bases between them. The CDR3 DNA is TGTGCCAGCAGTGAAGTGGGTTCCTACAATGAGCAGTTCTTC. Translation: CASSEVGSYNEQFF.

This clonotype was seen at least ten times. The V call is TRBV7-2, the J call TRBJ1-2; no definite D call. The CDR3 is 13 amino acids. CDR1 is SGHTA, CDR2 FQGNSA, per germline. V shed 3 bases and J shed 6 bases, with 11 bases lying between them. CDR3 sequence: CASSLGRGNGYTF. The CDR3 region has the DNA TGTGCCAGCAGCTTGGGTCGCGGAAATGGCTACACCTTC.

The CDR3 coding sequence is TGCAGTGCTAGAGATACAGGGGCAATCTATGGCTACACCTTC. Translation gives CSARDTGAIYGYTF. V is TRBV20-1 and J is TRBJ1-2, with 7 bases matching TRBD1. Germline V gene sequence: CDR1 DFQATT, CDR2 SNEGSKA (reference sequence). The J segment lost 4 bases and the V segment lost 0 bases, leaving 5 bases of the junction unmatched. The CDR3 is made up of 14 amino acids.

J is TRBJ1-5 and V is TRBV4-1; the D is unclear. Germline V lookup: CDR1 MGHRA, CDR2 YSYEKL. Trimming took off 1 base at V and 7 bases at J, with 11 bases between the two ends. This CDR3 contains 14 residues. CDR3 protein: CASSQVLSRQPQHF. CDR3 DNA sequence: TGCGCCAGCAGCCAAGTTCTGAGTCGACAGCCCCAGCATTTT.

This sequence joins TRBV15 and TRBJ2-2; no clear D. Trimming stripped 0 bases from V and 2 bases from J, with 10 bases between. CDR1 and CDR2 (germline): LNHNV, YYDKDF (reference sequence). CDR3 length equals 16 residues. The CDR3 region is CATSREESFNTGELFF. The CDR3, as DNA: TGTGCCACCAGCAGAGAGGAGAGTTTTAACACCGGGGAGCTGTTTTTT. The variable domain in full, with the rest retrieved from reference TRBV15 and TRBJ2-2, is DAMVIQNPRYQVTQFGKPVTLSCSQTLNHNVMYWYQQKSSQAPKLLFHYYDKDFNNEADTPDNFQSRRPNTSFCFLDIRSPGLGDTAMYLCATSREESFNTGELFFGEGSRLTVL.